This T cell receptor (beta chain) was profiled in a study of PD-1 blockade in classical Hodgkin lymphoma. Only in-frame clones appear in the TCRdb table, and some are missing; sequencing was by immunoSEQ multiplex PCR. Found here are about 93,000 clones, approximately 78% of them singletons; the top ten hold 9.4%. There are 17 residues in the CDR3. Germline V gene sequence: CDR1 LGHNA, CDR2 YSLEER. J lost 2 bases, V lost 1 base, and 8 bases had no gene match. Sample time point: cycle 4 day 1 (C4D1), after less than 7 weeks of nivolumab. Brentuximab vedotin exposure varied among the patients, all of whom had relapsed after autologous stem cell transplantation.

This rearrangement joins TRBV4-3 to TRBJ2-7; TRBD2 matches at 10 bases. This TCR derives from a human donor with classical Hodgkin lymphoma. The sample in question was peripheral blood mononuclear cells (PBMCs), obtained before the fourth cycle of nivolumab. The DNA of the CDR3 is TGCGCCAGCAGCCAAGGGCTAGCGGGAGCTGGCCCCTACGAGCAGTACTTC. It is translated as CASSQGLAGAGPYEQYF.